The next 5 T cell receptor beta chains were all read from a single sample in a study of blood T cell repertoires in COVID-19. The repertoire was sequenced with immunoSEQ multiplex PCR; TCRdb's copy has only in-frame clones and lacks some. This repertoire shows more than 45,000 clones, roughly nine tenths found once; its top ten account for around 21%. Input material: peripheral blood. These receptors all come from a woman aged 80 or over with COVID-19, enrolled during active disease.

V usage is TRBV12-3 or TRBV12-4 and J usage is TRBJ1-4, with 8 bases fitting TRBD1. The CDR3 runs to 13 residues. Germline trimming cut 6 bases from V and 14 bases from J; bases unmatched to any gene: 11. Here the CDR3 reads CASRRDRKERLFF. CDR3 DNA sequence: TGTGCCAGCAGACGGGACAGGAAGGAGAGGCTGTTTTTT.

The chain recombines TRBV21-1 with TRBJ2-7; the D segment call TRBD2 is taken from the table without a DNA check. TRBV21-1 represents a pseudogene. This CDR3 is 15 amino acids long. CDR3 loop: CASSKLATSTGEQYF. CDR3 sequence (DNA): TGTGCCAGCAGCAAATTGGCGACTAGTACTGGCGAGCAGTACTTC.

As for this clone: Other DNA sequences in the sample encode the same CDR3. J is TRBJ1-1 and V is TRBV2; D may be TRBD1 (5 bases). Trimming cost V 2 bases and J 5 bases, with 12 bases left between them. CDR1 is SNHLY and CDR2 is FYNNEI in the germline V gene. The length of the CDR3 is 14 residues. The CDR3 DNA reads TGTGCCAGCAGTGAATCAGGGCGGGGAACTGAAGCTTTCTTT. As protein: CASSESGRGTEAFF.

The CDR3: CASNSPGDSPYEQYF. The CDR3 coding sequence is TGTGCCAGCAACTCACCCGGGGACAGCCCCTACGAGCAGTACTTC. V gene TRBV5-6 combines with J gene TRBJ2-7; the match to TRBD1 covers 7 bases. V lost 6 bases and J lost 2; bases outside the gene matches: 11. Germline CDR1 SGHDT, CDR2 YYEEEE. The CDR3 length is 15 residues.

The rearrangement uses TRBV5-6 and TRBJ2-5; D perhaps matches TRBD2 (6 bases). The V gene's germline CDR1 is SGHDT and CDR2 YYEEEE. The CDR3 totals 14 residues. V lost 3 bases and J lost 5, with 14 bases in between. The CDR3 sequence: CASSSAGGAETQYF. The CDR3 nucleotides read TGTGCCAGCAGCTCCGCCGGCGGGGCTGAGACCCAGTACTTC.